The 25 T cell receptor beta chains in this list originate from one sample, sequenced in a study of cytomegalovirus exposure and HLA in healthy donors. 60 Vbeta and 13 Jbeta primers were used in PCR. Sequencing was performed with immunoSEQ multiplex PCR; in TCRdb, only in-frame clones are kept and a portion is missing. The table lists over 85,000 clones, 65% to 80% of them singletons. Sample: PBMCs. The receptors come from an older woman in good health and CMV-seropositive.

This chain's CDR3 is CASSDWTGEGSGYTF. CDR3 sequence (DNA): TGTGCCAGCAGTGATTGGACAGGGGAGGGAAGTGGCTACACCTTC. This chain uses TRBV25-1 with TRBJ1-2, with TRBD1 matching over 9 bases. V shed 3 bases, J shed 7 bases, and the junction held 9 bases outside the gene matches. Germline V CDR1 and CDR2: MGHDK, SYGVNS. This CDR3 is 15 amino acids long.

CDR3 in amino acids: CASSLVGGRYSEAFF. The CDR3 coding sequence is TGCGCCAGCAGCTTGGTAGGGGGCAGGTACTCTGAAGCTTTCTTT. The V call is TRBV5-1, the J call TRBJ1-1; 7 bases align to TRBD1. The CDR3 runs to 15 residues. Germline-derived CDR1 and CDR2 are SGHRS and YFSETQ. The ends lost 0 bases at V and 6 bases at J; junction bases unmatched: 8.

The chain joins TRBV19 to TRBJ2-1; 13 bases line up with TRBD2. Germline CDR1 and CDR2: LNHDA and SQIVND (reference sequence). CDR3 length: 15 residues. V lost 8 bases, J lost 5 bases, and 6 bases stayed unmatched. The CDR3 DNA reads TGTGCCAGTGGGCCGGGACTAGCGGGGCACAATGAGCAGTTCTTC. Its protein is CASGPGLAGHNEQFF.

The V call is TRBV7-6, the J call TRBJ2-5; 14 bases are a match to TRBD2. This CDR3 region has 17 residues. Germline V gives CDR1 SGHVS, CDR2 FNYEAQ. Germline trimming cut 5 bases from V and 7 bases from J; bases unmatched to any gene: 12. CDR3 coding DNA: TGTGCCAGCAGCCCCACCGGGACTAGCGGGAGTGTCGGGACCCAGTACTTC. Translating gives CASSPTGTSGSVGTQYF.

V gene TRBV6-1 combines with J gene TRBJ2-7, with a weak D call TRBD2 (5 bases). CDR3 size: 12 residues. Germline V gives CDR1 MNHNS, CDR2 SASEGT. V was clipped by 2 bases and J by 6 bases, with 8 bases between them. DNA for the CDR3: TGTGCCAGCAGTGAACTAGCTCTCGAGCAGTACTTC. Amino acids: CASSELALEQYF.

V is TRBV29-1 and J is TRBJ2-5, with D perhaps matching TRBD1 (7 bases). TRBJ2-7 matches the DNA end more closely, so the J call is doubtful. Germline CDR1 SQVTM, CDR2 ANQGSEA. The CDR3 consists of 12 residues. CDR3 in amino acids: CSVVGGQYEQYF. CDR3 sequence (DNA): TGCAGCGTTGTGGGGGGACAGTACGAGCAGTACTTC.

The V and J genes are TRBV13 and TRBJ1-1; 7 nucleotides align to TRBD1. Trimming at V came to 5 bases and at J to 5 bases, leaving 2 bases not matched to a gene. Per germline, CDR1 PRHDT and CDR2 FYEKMQ (reference sequence). The CDR3 contains 12 residues. CDR3 DNA: TGTGCCAGCAGCAACAGGGGAACTGAAGCTTTCTTT. It specifies CASSNRGTEAFF.

This rearrangement joins TRBV28 to TRBJ2-7, with a tentative D call TRBD2 (6 bases). The CDR3 runs to 12 residues. V lost 8 bases, J lost 9 bases, and 17 bases lay in between. Germline V gene sequence: CDR1 MDHEN, CDR2 SYDVKM. The CDR3 DNA reads as TGTGCCAGCCGCGGACTCGCGGAGGGGCAGTACTTC. The encoded protein is CASRGLAEGQYF.

CDR3 sequence (DNA): TGTGCCAGCACCGACGGGGGGCGTACGAATACGCAGTATTTT. This codes for CASTDGGRTNTQYF. The chain recombines TRBV25-1 with TRBJ2-3; perhaps TRBD2 as D (7 bases). CDR1 and CDR2 (germline): MGHDK, SYGVNS. The CDR3 is made up of 14 amino acids. With 7 bases removed from V and 7 bases from J, the gap between germline ends came to 18 bases.

This chain links TRBV7-9 with TRBJ2-3; D unclear. CDR3 length: 13 residues. Trimming took 7 bases from V and 5 from J, leaving 13 bases between them. Germline V CDR1 and CDR2: SEHNR, FQNEAQ (reference sequence). The CDR3 is CASNRVGLDTQYF. The CDR3 DNA follows: TGTGCCAGCAACCGGGTGGGTTTAGATACGCAGTATTTT.

The chain employs TRBV2 and TRBJ1-2; 9 positions agree with TRBD1. The length of the CDR3 is 17 residues. V dropped 7 bases and J dropped 8; count of bases not matched to a gene: 20. Germline V gene data show CDR1 as SNHLY and CDR2 as FYNNEI. The chain's CDR3 is CASNEDRRDRVSLGYTF. Here the CDR3 DNA reads TGTGCCAGCAACGAGGATAGGCGGGACAGGGTTTCCCTGGGCTACACCTTC.

V and J are TRBV5-1 and TRBJ2-4, with TRBD2 identical over 7 bases. The length of the CDR3 is 15 residues. Germline CDR1 reads SGHRS; CDR2 reads YFSETQ. With V trimmed by 2 bases and J by 5 bases, 7 bases remained unmatched. The CDR3: CASSLIGLVENIQYF. CDR3 DNA: TGCGCCAGCAGCTTAATAGGACTAGTCGAAAACATTCAGTACTTC. The full variable domain, with the rest looked up from reference TRBV5-1 and TRBJ2-4, is KAGVTQTPRYLIKTRGQQVTLSCSPISGHRSVSWYQQTPGQGLQFLFEYFSETQRNKGNFPGRFSGRQFSNSRSEMNVSTLELGDSALYLCASSLIGLVENIQYFGAGTRLSVL.

This chain joins TRBV19 and TRBJ2-5; no definite D call. Germline values: CDR1 LNHDA, CDR2 SQIVND (reference sequence). The CDR3 covers 14 residues. V gave up 1 base and J gave up 5 bases, with 11 bases separating them. CDR3 amino acids: CASSIGGNWETQYF. CDR3 sequence (DNA): TGTGCCAGTAGTATAGGAGGAAATTGGGAGACCCAGTACTTC.

The rearrangement uses TRBV9 and TRBJ1-3; D is uncertain. V lost 0 bases to trimming and J lost 6 bases, with 13 bases between them. There are 15 residues in the CDR3. Germline-derived CDR1 and CDR2 are SGDLS and YYNGEE. The CDR3 loop is CASSVGDPGVNTIYF. DNA of the CDR3: TGTGCCAGCAGCGTAGGGGATCCGGGAGTAAACACCATATATTTT.

The V gene is TRBV27, the J gene TRBJ1-2; 8 nucleotides line up with TRBD1. The V gene end was trimmed by 3 bases and the J gene end by 4 bases; junction bases not matched to a gene: 7. The germline V gene has CDR1 MNHEY and CDR2 SMNVEV (reference sequence). The CDR3 spans 15 residues. CDR3 loop: CASSFRNDRGYGYTF. The CDR3 DNA reads TGTGCCAGCAGTTTTCGGAACGACAGGGGCTATGGCTACACCTTC.

The chain combines TRBV27 with TRBJ1-1; D remains ambiguous. V lost 4 bases and J 1 base, leaving 16 bases between the germline ends. The length of the CDR3 is 16 residues. CDR1 and CDR2 from the germline V gene are MNHEY and SMNVEV (reference sequence). CDR3 in DNA: TGTGCCAGCAGTTCCCGTCCGGGGAGAAGGAACACTGAAGCTTTCTTT. It yields the protein CASSSRPGRRNTEAFF.

J is TRBJ1-3 and V is TRBV6-1, with D maybe TRBD1 (5 bases). The germline V and J ends were trimmed by 8 bases and 2 bases, with 7 bases remaining between them. CDR3 length: 12 amino acids. The germline CDR1 and CDR2 sequences are MNHNS and SASEGT. As DNA, the CDR3 is TGTGCCAGCGGACACCCTGGAAACACCATATATTTT. It codes for CASGHPGNTIYF.

J is TRBJ1-3 and V is TRBV6-1; 7 bases line up with TRBD1. Germline V gene data show CDR1 as MNHNS and CDR2 as SASEGT. This CDR3 contains 14 residues. J gave up 0 bases and V 10 bases, and 6 bases lay outside the gene matches. CDR3 nucleotide sequence: TGTGCCACGATCCGGGACAGCTCTGGAAACACCATATATTTT. Protein sequence: CATIRDSSGNTIYF.

The chain recombines TRBV2 with TRBJ1-5; D call uncertain. The CDR3 sequence is 13 residues long. The V gene lost 7 bases and the J gene lost 3 bases, with 10 bases spanning the gap. In germline, CDR1 is SNHLY, CDR2 FYNNEI. The DNA of the CDR3 is TGTGCCAGCATCGAGGGCCTCAATCAGCCCCAGCATTTT. This encodes CASIEGLNQPQHF.

This chain uses TRBV12-5 with TRBJ2-3; D is undetermined. CDR1 is LGHNT, CDR2 FRNRAP, per germline. The germline V and J ends were trimmed by 7 bases and 0 bases, with 17 bases remaining between them. This CDR3 has 16 residues. CDR3 sequence: CASDYPHLNSTDTQYF. The CDR3 nucleotides are TGTGCTAGTGACTACCCGCACCTCAATAGCACAGATACGCAGTATTTT.

J is TRBJ2-5 and V is TRBV7-9; a weak D match, TRBD1 (6 bases). V lost 5 bases, J lost 2 bases, and 18 bases lay in between. The CDR3 is 16 amino acids. CDR1 and CDR2 (germline): SEHNR, FQNEAQ (reference sequence). CDR3 coding DNA: TGTGCCAGCAGCCTTTATACAAACAGGGCGCAAGAGACCCAGTACTTC. Its translation: CASSLYTNRAQETQYF.

The V call is TRBV6-1, the J call TRBJ1-1, with D tentatively TRBD1 (5 bases). The CDR3 consists of 15 residues. Germline CDR1 reads MNHNS; CDR2 reads SASEGT. V was clipped by 2 bases and J by 3 bases, with 13 bases between them. DNA of the CDR3: TGTGCCAGCAGTGAAATTGGGGCCATGGACACTGAAGCTTTCTTT. Amino acid sequence: CASSEIGAMDTEAFF.

The chain has TRBV27 and TRBJ1-1, with a tentative D call TRBD1 (6 bases). The CDR3 covers 14 residues. Between the trimmed V and J ends, which lost 11 bases and 1 base, there was a span of 17 bases. Germline assignment: CDR1 MNHEY and CDR2 SMNVEV (reference sequence). The CDR3 DNA reads TGTGCCCTACACCACCCGACAGGGAACACTGAAGCTTTCTTT. This codes for CALHHPTGNTEAFF.

The gene calls are TRBV9 and TRBJ2-3; TRBD2 aligns across 7 bases. The CDR3 contains 12 residues. The V and J ends lost 3 bases and 11 bases, in that order; junction bases with no gene match: 6. Germline loops: CDR1 SGDLS, CDR2 YYNGEE. This CDR3 reads CASSASGMGQYF. The CDR3 nucleotides are TGTGCCAGCAGCGCGAGCGGGATGGGGCAGTATTTT.

V and J are TRBV11-2 and TRBJ2-3; 9 bases fit TRBD1. Germline assignment: CDR1 SGHAT and CDR2 FQNNGV. Losses at the gene ends were 1 base for V and 2 bases for J; bases not matched to a gene: 4. The CDR3 is made up of 16 amino acids. The chain's CDR3 is CASSLVDRGDTDTQYF. The CDR3 nucleotides read TGTGCCAGCAGCTTAGTGGACAGGGGTGACACAGATACGCAGTATTTT.